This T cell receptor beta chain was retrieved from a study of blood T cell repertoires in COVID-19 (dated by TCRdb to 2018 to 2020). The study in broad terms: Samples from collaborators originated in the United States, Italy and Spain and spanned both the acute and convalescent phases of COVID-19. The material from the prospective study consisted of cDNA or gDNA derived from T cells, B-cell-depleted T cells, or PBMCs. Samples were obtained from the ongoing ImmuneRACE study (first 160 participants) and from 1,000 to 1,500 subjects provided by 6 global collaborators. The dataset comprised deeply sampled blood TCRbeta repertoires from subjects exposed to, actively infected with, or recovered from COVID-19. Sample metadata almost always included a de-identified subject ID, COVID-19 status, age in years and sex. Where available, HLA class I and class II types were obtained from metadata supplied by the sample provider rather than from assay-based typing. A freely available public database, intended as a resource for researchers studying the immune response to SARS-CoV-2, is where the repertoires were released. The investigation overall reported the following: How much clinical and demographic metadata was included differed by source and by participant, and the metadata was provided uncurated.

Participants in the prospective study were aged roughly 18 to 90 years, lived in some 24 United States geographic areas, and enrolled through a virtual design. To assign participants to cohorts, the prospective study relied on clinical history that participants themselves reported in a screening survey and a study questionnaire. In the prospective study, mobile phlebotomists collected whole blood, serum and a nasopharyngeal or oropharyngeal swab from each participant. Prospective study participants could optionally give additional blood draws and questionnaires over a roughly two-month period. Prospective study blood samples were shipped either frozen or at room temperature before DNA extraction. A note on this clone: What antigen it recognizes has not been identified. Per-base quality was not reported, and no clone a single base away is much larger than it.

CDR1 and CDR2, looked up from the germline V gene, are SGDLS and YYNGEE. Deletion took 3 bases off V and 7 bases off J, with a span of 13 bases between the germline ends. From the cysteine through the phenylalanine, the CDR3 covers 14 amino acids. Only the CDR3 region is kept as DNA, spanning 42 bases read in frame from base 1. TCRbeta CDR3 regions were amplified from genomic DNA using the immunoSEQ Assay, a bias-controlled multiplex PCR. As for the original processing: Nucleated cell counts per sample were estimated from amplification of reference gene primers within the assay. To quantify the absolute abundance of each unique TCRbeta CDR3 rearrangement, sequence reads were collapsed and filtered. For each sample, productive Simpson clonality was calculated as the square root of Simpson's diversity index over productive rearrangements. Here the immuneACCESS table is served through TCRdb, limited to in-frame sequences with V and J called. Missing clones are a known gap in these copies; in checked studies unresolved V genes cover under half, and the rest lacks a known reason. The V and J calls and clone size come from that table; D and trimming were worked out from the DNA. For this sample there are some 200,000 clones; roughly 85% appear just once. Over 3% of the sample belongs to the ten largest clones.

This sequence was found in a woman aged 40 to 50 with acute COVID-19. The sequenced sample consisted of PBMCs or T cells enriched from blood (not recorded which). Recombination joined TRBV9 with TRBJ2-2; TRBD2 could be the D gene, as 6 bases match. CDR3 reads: CASSGLAADGELFF. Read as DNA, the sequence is TGTGCCAGCAGCGGGTTAGCGGCGGACGGGGAGCTGTTTTTT.